This T cell receptor beta chain is from a study of blood T cell repertoires in COVID-19. This clone was picked up one time. Produced via immunoSEQ multiplex PCR; TCRdb's table is partial and in-frame only. The sample records 300,000 to 400,000 clones, 85% to 90% being singletons. The receptor's source is a woman between 50 and 59 years old with COVID-19, enrolled during active disease. Sequencing was done on a sample of peripheral blood.

This CDR3 reads CASSPGTGAMNTEAFF. DNA of the CDR3: TGTGCCAGCTCACCAGGGACAGGAGCCATGAACACTGAAGCTTTCTTT. The chain is built from TRBV18 and TRBJ1-1, with 8 bases that match TRBD1. CDR3 size: 16 residues. Trimming removed 2 bases from V and 0 bases from J; junction bases left unmatched: 5. CDR1 is KGHSH and CDR2 is LQKENI in the germline V gene.